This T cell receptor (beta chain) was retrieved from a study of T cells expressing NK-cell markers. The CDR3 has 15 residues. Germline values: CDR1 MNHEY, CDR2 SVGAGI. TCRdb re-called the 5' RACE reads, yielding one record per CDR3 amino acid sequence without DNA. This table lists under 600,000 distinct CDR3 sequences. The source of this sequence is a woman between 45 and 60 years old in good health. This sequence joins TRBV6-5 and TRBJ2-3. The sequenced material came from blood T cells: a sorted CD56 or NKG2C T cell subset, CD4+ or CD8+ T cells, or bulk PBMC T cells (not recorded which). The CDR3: CASSYGTGTQDTQYF.